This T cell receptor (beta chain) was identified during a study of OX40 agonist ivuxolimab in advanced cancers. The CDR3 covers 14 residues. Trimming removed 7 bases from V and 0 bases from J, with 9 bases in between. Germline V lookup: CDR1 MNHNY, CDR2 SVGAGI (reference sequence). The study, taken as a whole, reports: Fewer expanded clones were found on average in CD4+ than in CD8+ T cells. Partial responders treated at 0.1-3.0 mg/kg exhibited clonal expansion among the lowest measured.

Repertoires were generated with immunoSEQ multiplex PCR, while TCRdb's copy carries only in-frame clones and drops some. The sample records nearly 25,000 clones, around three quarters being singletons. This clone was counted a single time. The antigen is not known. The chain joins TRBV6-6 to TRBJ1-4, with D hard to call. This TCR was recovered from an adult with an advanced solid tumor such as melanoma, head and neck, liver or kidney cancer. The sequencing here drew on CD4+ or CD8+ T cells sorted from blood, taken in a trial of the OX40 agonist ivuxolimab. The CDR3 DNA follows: TGTGCCAGCATTAATTCTGCAACTAATGAAAAACTGTTTTTT. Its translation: CASINSATNEKLFF.